The 14 T cell receptor beta chains listed next were all sequenced from one sample in a study of early T cells in non-severe SARS-CoV-2 infection. TCRdb reprocessed the 5' RACE reads with MiXCR, giving one entry per CDR3 protein. The repertoire holds about 39,000 distinct CDR3 sequences, with roughly 4% as singletons. Sequencing input: whole blood. Receptors were obtained from an adult who was a healthcare worker with PCR-confirmed SARS-CoV-2 infection or an uninfected control (not recorded which).

This clonotype was found many times. The chain links TRBV5-1 to TRBJ2-7; D remains ambiguous. This CDR3 is 16 amino acids long. Germline CDR1 and CDR2: SGHRS and YFSETQ. The V end lost 4 bases, the J end lost 0 bases, and 17 bases lay between the germline ends. CDR3 loop: CASSPGQAISSYEQYF. The CDR3 coding sequence is TGCGCCAGCAGCCCCGGGCAGGCGATCAGCTCCTACGAGCAGTACTTC. Variable domain in full (rest from reference TRBV5-1 and TRBJ2-7): KAGVTQTPRYLIKTRGQQVTLSCSPISGHRSVSWYQQTPGQGLQFLFEYFSETQRNKGNFPGRFSGRQFSNSRSEMNVSTLELGDSALYLCASSPGQAISSYEQYFGPGTRLTVT.

The sample holds many counts of this clonotype. V and J are TRBV21-1 and TRBJ2-7; the table's D call, TRBD1, has no DNA check behind it. TRBV21-1 is reported as a pseudogene. The length of the CDR3 is 16 residues. This CDR3 reads CASSLFFVRDPYEQYF. CDR3 DNA sequence: TGTGCCAGCTCCCTTTTTTTTGTCAGGGACCCCTACGAGCAGTACTTC.

Ten or more counts support this clonotype. The chain couples TRBV18 to TRBJ1-1; D is ambiguous. Germline V CDR1 and CDR2: KGHSH, LQKENI. Trimming pared 5 bases from V and 5 bases from J, leaving 12 bases between. This CDR3 spans 13 amino acids. The CDR3: CASSSGIETEAFF. The DNA of the CDR3 is TGTGCCAGCTCATCTGGGATCGAAACTGAAGCTTTCTTT.

The V call is TRBV29-1, the J call TRBJ2-7; D uncertain. Germline CDR1 is SQVTM and CDR2 is ANQGSEA. This CDR3 comprises 12 residues. The V end was cut by 1 base, the J end by 3 bases, with 7 bases between. The CDR3 DNA sequence: TGCAGCGTTGAAGGGGATAACTACGAGCAGTACTTC. This sequence encodes CSVEGDNYEQYF.

This clonotype came up many times. The chain combines TRBV7-9 with TRBJ1-1; tentatively, D is TRBD1 (6 bases). This CDR3 is built from 12 residues. With 5 bases removed from V and 9 bases from J, the gap between germline ends came to 13 bases. CDR1 is SEHNR, CDR2 FQNEAQ, per germline (reference sequence). CDR3 protein: CASSPGGHQAFF. The CDR3 DNA reads as TGTGCCAGCAGCCCGGGGGGACACCAAGCTTTCTTT. The full variable domain, with the rest looked up from reference TRBV7-9 and TRBJ1-1, is DTGVSQNPRHKITKRGQNVTFRCDPISEHNRLYWYRQTLGQGPEFLTYFQNEAQLEKSRLLSDRFSAERPKGSFSTLEIQRTEQGDSAMYLCASSPGGHQAFFGQGTRLTVV.

V and J are TRBV15 and TRBJ2-3; D uncertain. This CDR3 contains 16 residues. With 1 base removed from V and 0 bases from J, the gap between germline ends came to 11 bases. Germline-derived CDR1 and CDR2 are LNHNV and YYDKDF (reference sequence). The CDR3 region has the DNA TGTGCCACCAGCAGAGGGGGAACTCCTAGCACAGATACGCAGTATTTT. Its protein is CATSRGGTPSTDTQYF.

At least ten counts were recorded for this clonotype. The rearrangement links TRBV11-3 to TRBJ2-7, with TRBD1 as a possible D gene (5 bases). Trimming removed 4 bases from V and 3 bases from J, with 10 bases in between. The CDR3 contains 13 residues. CDR1 SGHNT and CDR2 YENEEA come from the germline V gene. This CDR3 reads CASSSGHLYEQYF. The DNA of the CDR3 is TGTGCCAGCAGCTCCGGACATCTCTACGAGCAGTACTTC.

This clonotype has at least ten counts. The rearrangement uses TRBV7-2 and TRBJ2-1, with 8 bases fitting TRBD1. The CDR3 covers 16 residues. The V and J ends lost 2 bases and 5 bases, in that order; junction bases with no gene match: 8. Germline assignment: CDR1 SGHTA and CDR2 FQGNSA. This CDR3 reads CASSLRPQGGNNEQFF. The CDR3 DNA follows: TGTGCCAGCAGCTTACGCCCACAGGGGGGAAACAATGAGCAGTTCTTC.

This clonotype was seen repeatedly, ten times or more. The chain combines TRBV4-1 with TRBJ1-5, with TRBD1 as a possible D gene (5 bases). With 3 bases removed from V and 1 base from J, the gap between germline ends came to 19 bases. The CDR3 is made up of 18 amino acids. Germline V gene data show CDR1 as MGHRA and CDR2 as YSYEKL. The CDR3 DNA reads as TGCGCCAGCAGCCACCACGACAGTTTTCTAGGGAGCAATCAGCCCCAGCATTTT. Amino acids: CASSHHDSFLGSNQPQHF.

The genes are TRBV7-8 and TRBJ2-2; D is possibly TRBD2 (6 bases). Trimming removed 0 bases from V and 4 bases from J, with 9 bases in between. Germline loops: CDR1 SGHVS, CDR2 FQNEAQ. The CDR3 loop spans 15 amino acids. In DNA form, the CDR3 reads TGTGCCAGCAGCTTAGCGCCGGGGGTCACCGGGGAGCTGTTTTTT. The encoded protein is CASSLAPGVTGELFF. The full variable domain, completed using reference TRBV7-8 and TRBJ2-2, is GAGVSQSPRYKVAKRGQDVALRCDPISGHVSLFWYQQALGQGPEFLTYFQNEAQLDKSGLPSDRFFAERPEGSVSTLKIQRTQQEDSAVYLCASSLAPGVTGELFFGEGSRLTVL.

This clonotype was seen at least ten times. The chain is built from TRBV20-1 and TRBJ1-1; 9 nucleotides agree with TRBD1. The V segment lost 5 bases and the J segment 3 bases; nucleotides outside the gene matches: 1. The CDR3 runs 12 residues. Germline V gene data show CDR1 as DFQATT and CDR2 as SNEGSKA (reference sequence). DNA for the CDR3: TGCAGTGCTTGGACAGGGGACACTGAAGCTTTCTTT. Its protein is CSAWTGDTEAFF.

This clonotype was counted many times. The genes are TRBV24-1 and TRBJ2-1, with D possibly being TRBD1 (6 bases). CDR3 size: 12 residues. Germline assignment: CDR1 KGHDR and CDR2 SFDVKD. The V and J ends lost 6 bases and 7 bases respectively, with 9 bases between them. The CDR3: CATSPRGNEQFF. For the CDR3, the DNA is TGTGCCACCAGTCCTAGGGGGAATGAGCAGTTCTTC.

This clonotype was observed a few times. The rearrangement uses TRBV18 and TRBJ2-2; D might be TRBD2 (5 bases). The V and J ends lost 0 bases and 5 bases respectively, with 10 bases between them. Germline V CDR1 and CDR2: KGHSH, LQKENI. CDR3 length equals 15 residues. The CDR3 is CASSPPGEGTGELFF. DNA of the CDR3: TGTGCCAGCTCACCACCCGGGGAAGGAACCGGGGAGCTGTTTTTT.

This clonotype was recorded at least ten times. The V call is TRBV13, the J call TRBJ1-6, with a weak D call TRBD1 (5 bases). Per germline, CDR1 PRHDT and CDR2 FYEKMQ (reference sequence). This CDR3 has 15 residues. Between the trimmed V and J ends, which lost 0 bases and 3 bases, there was a span of 6 bases. CDR3 in DNA: TGTGCCAGCAGCTTAGGGACAGTCTATAATTCACCCCTCCACTTT. Translating gives CASSLGTVYNSPLHF.